The source of this T cell receptor (beta chain) is a study of beta chain features in type 1 diabetes. Study background: Similarity in age, gender and cell yields was seen between patients and healthy donors.

V lost 4 bases and J 8 bases, leaving 14 bases between the germline ends. The germline V gene encodes CDR1 SGHAT and CDR2 FQNNGV. The CDR3 sequence is 14 residues long. Expressed TCRB transcripts were sequenced because the entire RNA isolate underwent reverse transcription. This table comes from immunoSEQ multiplex PCR, and its TCRdb copy is limited to in-frame clones, with some not included. The sample carries around 360,000 clones, 10% to 15% recorded once. Points on this clone: Its antigen is unknown.

Overall study results and limits: Type 1 diabetes patients showed a moderate but significant shortening of TCRB CDR3s in all four CD4+ subsets.

The genes are TRBV11-2 and TRBJ1-4; tentatively, D is TRBD1 (6 bases). The receptor comes from a woman between 18 and 29 years old with type 1 diabetes. The sequenced sample consisted of naive CD4+ T cells from blood. The CDR3 nucleotides are TGTGCCAGCAGCTCGCCCGCGAGGGGGGAAAAACTGTTTTTT. It yields the protein CASSSPARGEKLFF.